Detailed here is one T cell receptor (beta chain). The CDR3 has 14 residues. Germline values: CDR1 SGHRS, CDR2 YFSETQ. Trimming cost V 3 bases and J 2 bases, with 12 bases left between them. Sequencing was performed with immunoSEQ multiplex PCR; in TCRdb, only in-frame clones are kept and a portion is missing. This table holds roughly 49,000 clones, 80% found once. This specimen comes from a study of radiation and T cells in renal cell carcinoma. As for time point: blood 2 weeks post-SBRT. As to treatment: 15 Gy SBRT to primary tumor, nephrectomy 4 weeks later. The sequence came from a woman between 65 and 79 years old with renal cell carcinoma. This specimen was blood, taken from a patient whose treatment included radiotherapy and nephrectomy. The chain carries TRBV5-1 and TRBJ2-7; D might be TRBD1 (6 bases). The DNA of the CDR3 is TGCGCCAGCAGCTCGACAGGACCTACCTACGAGCAGTACTTC. This sequence encodes CASSSTGPTYEQYF.